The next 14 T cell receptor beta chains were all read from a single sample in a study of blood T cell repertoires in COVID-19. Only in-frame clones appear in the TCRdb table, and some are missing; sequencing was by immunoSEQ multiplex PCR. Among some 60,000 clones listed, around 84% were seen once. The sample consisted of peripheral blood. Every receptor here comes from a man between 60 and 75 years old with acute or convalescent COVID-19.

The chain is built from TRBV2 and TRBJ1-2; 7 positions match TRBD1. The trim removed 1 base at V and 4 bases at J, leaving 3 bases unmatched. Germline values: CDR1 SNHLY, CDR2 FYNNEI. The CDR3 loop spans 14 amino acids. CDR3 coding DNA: TGTGCCAGCAGTGAAGTAGACAGGGCCTATGGCTACACCTTC. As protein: CASSEVDRAYGYTF.

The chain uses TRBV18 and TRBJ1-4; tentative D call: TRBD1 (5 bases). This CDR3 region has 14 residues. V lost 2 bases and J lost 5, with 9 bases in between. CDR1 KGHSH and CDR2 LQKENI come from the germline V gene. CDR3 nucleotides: TGTGCCAGCTCACCAAGCCCAGGGAATGAAAAACTGTTTTTT. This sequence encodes CASSPSPGNEKLFF.

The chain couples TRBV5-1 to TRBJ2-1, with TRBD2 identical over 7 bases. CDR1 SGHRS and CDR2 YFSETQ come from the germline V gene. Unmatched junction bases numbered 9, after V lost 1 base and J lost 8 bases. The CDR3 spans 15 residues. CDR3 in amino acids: CASSLSGDRGHEQFF. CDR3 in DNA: TGCGCCAGCAGCTTGAGCGGGGACCGAGGGCATGAGCAGTTCTTC.

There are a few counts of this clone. The chain's CDR3 is CASTAGGITDTQYF. As DNA, the CDR3 is TGTGCCAGCACCGCGGGGGGAATCACAGATACGCAGTATTTT. The genes are TRBV2 and TRBJ2-3; 8 nucleotides match TRBD2. V trimming: 7 bases; J trimming: 2 bases; junction bases outside the gene matches: 5. The length of the CDR3 is 14 residues. The germline V gene encodes CDR1 SNHLY and CDR2 FYNNEI.

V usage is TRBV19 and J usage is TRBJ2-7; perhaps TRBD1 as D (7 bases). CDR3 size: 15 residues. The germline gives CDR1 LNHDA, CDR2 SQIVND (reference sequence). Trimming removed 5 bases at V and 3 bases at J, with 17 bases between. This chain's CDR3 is CASSETPGGNYEQYF. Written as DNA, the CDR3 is TGTGCCAGTAGTGAAACGCCAGGGGGGAACTACGAGCAGTACTTC.

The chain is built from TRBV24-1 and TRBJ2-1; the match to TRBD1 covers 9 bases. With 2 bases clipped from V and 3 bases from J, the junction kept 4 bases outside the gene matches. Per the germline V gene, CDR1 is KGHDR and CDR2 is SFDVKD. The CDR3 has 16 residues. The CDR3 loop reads CATSDSWTGVYNEQFF. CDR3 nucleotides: TGTGCCACCAGTGATTCCTGGACAGGGGTCTACAATGAGCAGTTCTTC.

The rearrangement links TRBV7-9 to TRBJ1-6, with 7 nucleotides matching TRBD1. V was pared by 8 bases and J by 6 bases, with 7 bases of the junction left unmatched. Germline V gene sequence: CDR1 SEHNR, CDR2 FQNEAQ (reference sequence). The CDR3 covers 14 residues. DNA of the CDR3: TGTGCCAGCGCCGGGCAGGGGGGTAATTCACCCCTCCACTTT. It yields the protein CASAGQGGNSPLHF.

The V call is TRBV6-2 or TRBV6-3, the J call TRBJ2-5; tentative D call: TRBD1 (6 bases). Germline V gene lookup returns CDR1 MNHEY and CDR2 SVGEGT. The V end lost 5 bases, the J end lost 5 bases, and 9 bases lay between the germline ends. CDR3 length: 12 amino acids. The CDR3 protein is CASSTQGETQYF. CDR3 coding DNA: TGTGCCAGCAGTACCCAGGGGGAGACCCAGTACTTC.

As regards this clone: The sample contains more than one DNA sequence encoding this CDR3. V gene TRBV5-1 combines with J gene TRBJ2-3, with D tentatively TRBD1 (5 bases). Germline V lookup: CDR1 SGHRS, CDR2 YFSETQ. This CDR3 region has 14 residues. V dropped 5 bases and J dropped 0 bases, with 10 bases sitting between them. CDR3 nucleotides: TGCGCCAGCAGTAGACAGTCTAGCACAGATACGCAGTATTTT. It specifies CASSRQSSTDTQYF. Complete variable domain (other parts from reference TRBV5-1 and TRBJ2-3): KAGVTQTPRYLIKTRGQQVTLSCSPISGHRSVSWYQQTPGQGLQFLFEYFSETQRNKGNFPGRFSGRQFSNSRSEMNVSTLELGDSALYLCASSRQSSTDTQYFGPGTRLTVL.

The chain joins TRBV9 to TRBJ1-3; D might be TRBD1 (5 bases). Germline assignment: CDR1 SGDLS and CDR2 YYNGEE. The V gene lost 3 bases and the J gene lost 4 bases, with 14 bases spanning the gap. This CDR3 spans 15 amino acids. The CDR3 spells CASSARPGFGNTIYF. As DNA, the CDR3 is TGTGCCAGCAGCGCAAGACCAGGGTTCGGAAACACCATATATTTT.

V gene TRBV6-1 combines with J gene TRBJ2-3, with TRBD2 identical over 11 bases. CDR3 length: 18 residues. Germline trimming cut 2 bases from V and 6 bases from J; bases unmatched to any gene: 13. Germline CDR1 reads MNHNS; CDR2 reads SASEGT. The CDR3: CASSEPQGLAGGGDTQYF. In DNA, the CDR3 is TGTGCCAGCAGTGAACCACAGGGCCTAGCGGGGGGAGGTGATACGCAGTATTTT.

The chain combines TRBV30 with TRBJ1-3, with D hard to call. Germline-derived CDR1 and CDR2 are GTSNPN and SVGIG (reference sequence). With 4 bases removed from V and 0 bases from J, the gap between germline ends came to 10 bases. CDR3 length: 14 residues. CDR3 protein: CAWTVGRSGNTIYF. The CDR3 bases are TGTGCCTGGACTGTGGGCCGCTCTGGAAACACCATATATTTT.

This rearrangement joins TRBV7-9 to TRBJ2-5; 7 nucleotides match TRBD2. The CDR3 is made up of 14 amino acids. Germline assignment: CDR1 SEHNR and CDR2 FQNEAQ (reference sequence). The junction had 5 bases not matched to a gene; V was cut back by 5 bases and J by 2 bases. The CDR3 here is CASSQREVQETQYF. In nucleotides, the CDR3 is TGTGCCAGCAGCCAGCGGGAAGTACAAGAGACCCAGTACTTC.

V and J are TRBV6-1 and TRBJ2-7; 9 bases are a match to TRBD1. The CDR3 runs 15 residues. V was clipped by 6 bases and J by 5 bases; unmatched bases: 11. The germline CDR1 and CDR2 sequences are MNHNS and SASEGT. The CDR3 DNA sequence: TGTGCCAGCAGATCGGGCGGGACAGGGATACACGAGCAGTACTTC. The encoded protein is CASRSGGTGIHEQYF.